This TCR beta chain was sequenced in a study of monozygotic twins with inflammatory bowel disease. Broader study findings: It was not supported that a single strong signal or clonotype was associated with IBD. A reduction in TCRbeta diversity (inverse Simpson) was seen in IBD patients relative to healthy co-twins.

TCRdb reprocessed the 5' RACE reads, with one entry per CDR3 protein and no DNA. The table gives over 100,000 distinct CDR3 sequences; the top ten clones make up approximately 13% of it. The germline V gene encodes CDR1 SGHDT and CDR2 YYEEEE. This CDR3 contains 16 residues. On this clonotype: The antigen is undetermined.

Isolation of total RNA was performed on whole blood, with no prior T cell sorting. The chain recombines TRBV5-6 with TRBJ2-1; lacking DNA, the TRBD2 call made by TCRdb goes unchecked. The sequence was collected from a human donor with ulcerative colitis or Crohn's disease, or a healthy co-twin of an affected twin (not recorded which). The specimen was blood. This CDR3 is CASSLSEREDWNEQFF.